Listed here are 13 T cell receptor beta chains from one sample, sequenced in a study of blood T cells in healthy people across ages (dated by TCRdb to the mid-2010s). The method behind the library was 5' RACE. The instrument given in TCRdb is Illumina HiSeq 2500. A second PCR of roughly 7 to 12 cycles was performed with a sample-barcoded 5' primer and a J-beta primer mix. The public reads were reprocessed in TCRdb via fastp at Q25 and MiXCR, keeping in-frame beta chains. A single entry per CDR3 protein holds the most common genes and DNA from its merged rows. The sample data list fewer than 1,000,000 distinct CDR3 sequences, and 35% to 50% of these were observed just once. The ten largest make up 15% to 20% of the sample. The source material was blood. The origin of the receptors is an older man in good health.

The chain has TRBV4-1 and TRBJ2-1; D is tentatively TRBD1 or TRBD2 (5 bases each). Germline assignment: CDR1 MGHRA and CDR2 YSYEKL. The CDR3 has 16 residues. Trimming cost V 3 bases and J 0 bases, with 12 bases left between them. The CDR3 loop reads CASSHSGRDSYNEQFF. The CDR3 DNA reads TGCGCCAGCAGCCATTCAGGGAGAGACTCCTACAATGAGCAGTTCTTC.

CDR3 bases: TGCAGTGCTAGGGACTCTAGCGGGAGCGGGGACGAGCAGTACTTC. This sequence encodes CSARDSSGSGDEQYF. This chain links TRBV20-1 with TRBJ2-7; TRBD2 agrees at 10 bases. This CDR3 is 15 amino acids long. Germline assignment: CDR1 DFQATT and CDR2 SNEGSKA (reference sequence). J was trimmed by 5 bases and V by 3 bases; bases with no gene match: 10.

The rearrangement joins TRBV12-3 or TRBV12-4 to TRBJ2-7; D tentatively fits TRBD1 or TRBD2 (7 bases each). The CDR3 contains 14 residues. V was pared by 5 bases and J by 4 bases, with 15 bases between. The CDR3 reads CASSIPGGAYEQYF. CDR3 sequence (DNA): TGTGCCAGCAGTATCCCAGGGGGGGCTTACGAGCAGTACTTC.

V and J are TRBV28 and TRBJ1-2; tentatively, D is TRBD1 (5 bases). CDR1 is MDHEN, CDR2 SYDVKM, per germline. The CDR3 consists of 14 residues. Trimming shortened V by 2 bases and J by 5 bases, and 12 bases separated the two germline ends. The CDR3: CASSLGGVGYGYTF. CDR3 DNA sequence: TGTGCCAGCAGTTTAGGGGGGGTCGGTTATGGCTACACCTTC.

In this sample, this clonotype turned up once. This sequence joins TRBV6-6 and TRBJ2-1; D ambiguous. CDR3 length: 15 residues. In germline, CDR1 is MNHNY, CDR2 SVGAGI (reference sequence). Trimming cost V 7 bases and J 0 bases, with 13 bases left between them. This chain's CDR3 is CASKYPMSSYNEQFF. The CDR3, as DNA: TGTGCCAGCAAATATCCCATGAGCTCCTACAATGAGCAGTTCTTC.

This clonotype appeared a few times. The gene calls are TRBV20-1 and TRBJ2-1; possibly TRBD2 for D (6 bases). Trimming stripped 6 bases from V and 3 bases from J, with 18 bases between. CDR3 length: 15 amino acids. Germline CDR1 DFQATT, CDR2 SNEGSKA (reference sequence). The CDR3 loop is CSAIPLALNYNEQFF. The CDR3 region has the DNA TGCAGTGCCATCCCCCTAGCGCTAAACTACAATGAGCAGTTCTTC.

This chain links TRBV6-4 with TRBJ2-3; D is tentatively TRBD1 or TRBD2 (6 bases each). This CDR3 spans 15 amino acids. Trimming took off 4 bases at V and 6 bases at J, with 17 bases between the two ends. Germline CDR1 is MRHNA and CDR2 is SNTAGT. The CDR3 here is CASSVSGGPRDTQYF. The CDR3 coding sequence is TGTGCCAGCAGTGTGAGTGGGGGGCCGAGGGATACGCAGTATTTT.

The chain combines TRBV20-1 with TRBJ2-7; 7 bases map to TRBD1. V shed 2 bases, J shed 1 base, and the junction held 8 bases outside the gene matches. Germline lookup yields CDR1 DFQATT and CDR2 SNEGSKA (reference sequence). CDR3 length: 15 amino acids. DNA of the CDR3: TGCAGTGCTAGAACCAGACAGGGTTTATCCTACGAGCAGTACTTC. It encodes CSARTRQGLSYEQYF.

A few counts support this clonotype. The rearrangement joins TRBV12-3 or TRBV12-4 to TRBJ1-2; D might be TRBD1 (6 bases). Trimming pared 7 bases from V and 8 bases from J, leaving 17 bases between. The CDR3 contains 13 residues. Here the CDR3 DNA reads TGTGCCAGCACCACAGGGACCTTTGGAGGCTACACCTTC. Encoded protein: CASTTGTFGGYTF.

The chain recombines TRBV20-1 with TRBJ2-1; 12 nucleotides line up with TRBD2. The last part of the DNA fits TRBJ2-7 better; the J call may be wrong. Germline CDR1 and CDR2: DFQATT and SNEGSKA (reference sequence). There are 18 residues in the CDR3. CDR3 nucleotide sequence: TGCAGTGCTACAGGACTAGCGGGAACCCTAAGCTCCTACAATGAGCAGTACTTC. Protein product: CSATGLAGTLSSYNEQYF.

The gene calls are TRBV28 and TRBJ2-5; D perhaps matches TRBD1 (6 bases). This CDR3 spans 15 amino acids. V lost 6 bases, J lost 11 bases, and 25 bases lay in between. In germline, CDR1 is MDHEN, CDR2 SYDVKM. DNA of the CDR3: TGTGCCAGCAGCATCGTAGGGGGAACTTACAATGAGCAGTACTTC. It codes for CASSIVGGTYNEQYF.

This clonotype was seen only a few times. The V gene is TRBV20-1, the J gene TRBJ2-1, with D unresolved. The germline gives CDR1 DFQATT, CDR2 SNEGSKA (reference sequence). Trimming pared 6 bases from V and 7 bases from J, leaving 10 bases between. This CDR3 has 11 residues. CDR3 in DNA: TGCAGTGCCGCGTACGGAAATGAGCAGTTCTTC. Protein: CSAAYGNEQFF.

This chain uses TRBV28 with TRBJ2-5; 8 bases line up with TRBD2. V was pared by 5 bases and J by 5 bases, with 7 bases of the junction left unmatched. Per germline, CDR1 MDHEN and CDR2 SYDVKM. This CDR3 has 14 amino acids. The CDR3 spells CASSKTGTRETQYF. CDR3 nucleotides: TGTGCCAGCAGTAAGACCGGGACTAGGGAGACCCAGTACTTC.